A single TCR beta chain is shown here with its context. Germline values: CDR1 SGHNT, CDR2 YYREEE (reference sequence). The V gene lost 4 bases and the J gene lost 4 bases, with 11 bases spanning the gap. This CDR3 has 14 amino acids. The record originates from a study of blood T cell repertoires in COVID-19. Profiling relied on immunoSEQ multiplex PCR, and the TCRdb table lists in-frame clones only, not all of them. The sample lists roughly 290,000 clones, approximately 85% seen once, with approximately 4.2% in the top ten. This sequence was found in a young woman who had recovered from COVID-19. The sequenced material came from PBMCs or T cells enriched from blood (not recorded which). The chain joins TRBV5-4 to TRBJ2-2; maybe TRBD2 (6 bases). This CDR3 reads CASSRRGTTGELFF. The CDR3 region has the DNA TGTGCCAGCAGCCGGCGGGGAACCACCGGGGAGCTGTTTTTT.